This is a list of T cell receptor beta chains from one sample in a study of T-cell memory formation after mild COVID-19. Each CDR3 protein gets one entry after TCRdb re-called the 5' RACE reads with MiXCR. The table lists under 200,000 distinct CDR3 sequences, about a third of them singletons. The specimen sequenced was PBMCs or a T cell subset sorted from them (not recorded which). The source of these receptors is an adult woman who had mild COVID-19 (a few samples of this study predate the infection). Cell type and time point are not known. Each CDR3 is given with its conserved first and last residue.

>TRBJ1-2|TRBV6-4
CASSLTSRDSYGYTF
>TRBJ1-5|TRBV20-1
CSASTSTVAVRHF
>TRBJ2-3|TRBV13
CASSRRDWADTQYF
>TRBJ2-3|TRBV3-1
CASSTDGISNDTQYF
>TRBJ1-1|TRBV11-3
CASSNTGRGTEAFF
>TRBJ2-1|TRBV20-1
CSAPSYNEQFF
>TRBJ2-7|TRBV29-1
CSVLGASGTIYEQYF
>TRBJ2-7|TRBV29-1
CSVVLAGGREQYF
>TRBJ1-1|TRBV28
CATQKNTEAFF
>TRBJ2-1|TRBV25-1
CASSVESPYNEQFF
>TRBJ2-1|TRBV5-1
CASSLEASGGINEQFF
>TRBJ1-3|TRBV20-1
CSAAPGVTGNTIYF
>TRBJ2-7|TRBV20-1
CSAPSGRAYEQYF
>TRBJ2-2|TRBV6-6
CASSPPVGNTGELFF
>TRBJ2-2|TRBV29-1
CSVEEDTGELFF
>TRBJ2-7|TRBV19
CASSIQGSEQYF
>TRBJ1-1|TRBV4-2
CASSQSGAWNTEAFF
>TRBJ2-1|TRBV10-3
CAISDPPGGGSNEQFF
>TRBJ1-2|TRBV19
CASSHRDRNYGYTF
>TRBJ2-6|TRBV7-3
CASSSSGRASGANVLTF
>TRBJ1-2|TRBV12-3/TRBV12-4
CASSPTGGRGYGYTF
>TRBJ2-7|TRBV5-1
CASSSDAVRSYEQYF